This T cell receptor (beta chain) was identified during a study of blood T cell repertoires in COVID-19. Across the study: In each case, the material was cDNA or gDNA derived from T cells, B-cell-depleted T cells, or PBMCs.

CDR1 is SGHTA, CDR2 FQGNSA, per germline. The length of the CDR3 is 15 residues. Trimming removed 1 base at V and 1 base at J, with 8 bases between. As processed by the authors: Amplifying reference gene primers gave estimates of nucleated cell counts. The repertoire was sequenced with immunoSEQ multiplex PCR; TCRdb's copy has only in-frame clones and lacks some. D and trimming come from the DNA, and the V and J calls and clone size come from that table. Altogether more than 250,000 clones are present, roughly 86% being singletons, with the ten largest covering approximately 5.3%. Donors were grouped by their self-reported clinical history. What the recovered Cohort 3 donors had was two negative PCRs, clearance, or symptom resolution. Concerning this clone itself: Other nucleotide sequences in the sample specify the same CDR3.

The sequence was collected from a woman in her twenties or thirties who had recovered from COVID-19. The V and J genes are TRBV7-2 and TRBJ1-3; TRBD1 is a possible D gene (5 bases). Sequenced input: PBMCs or T cells enriched from blood (not recorded which). CDR3 DNA: TGTGCCAGCAGCTTAGTTTCAGGGTCTGGAAACACCATATATTTT. Amino acid sequence: CASSLVSGSGNTIYF.